This entry lists 22 T cell receptor beta chains sequenced from one sample in a study of human T cells and chemical hapten exposure. TCRdb called the RACE reads again in MiXCR, with one record for every CDR3 protein. The sample lists around 57,000 distinct CDR3 sequences; about 11% were seen once. Specified time point: pre-sensitization, week 0. The treatment: therapeutic diphenylcyclopropenone sensitization with weekly scalp DPC. The material was whole blood, obtained in connection with sensitization to the hapten diphenylcyclopropenone (DPC). These receptors came from a woman between 40 and 55 years old with alopecia areata. Some clones in this sample may be carry-over from other donors' samples.

In its sample, this clonotype was seen a few times. The chain combines TRBV19 with TRBJ1-1, with TRBD1 matching 11 bases. With 5 bases clipped from V and 4 bases from J, the junction kept 6 bases outside the gene matches. The CDR3 is made up of 15 amino acids. From germline, CDR1 is LNHDA and CDR2 SQIVND (reference sequence). The CDR3, as DNA: TGTGCCAGTAGTTTGGACAGGGGGCTTGTCACTGAAGCTTTCTTT. Encoded protein: CASSLDRGLVTEAFF.

This clonotype was counted at least ten times. J is TRBJ1-4 and V is TRBV18, with D possibly TRBD1 on 5 matching bases. Looked up from germline, CDR1 is KGHSH and CDR2 is LQKENI. Trimming removed 3 bases at V and 8 bases at J, with 10 bases between. This CDR3 spans 13 amino acids. CDR3 loop: CASSPLPGEKLFF. As DNA, the CDR3 is TGTGCCAGCTCACCTTTGCCAGGGGAAAAACTGTTTTTT. Combining the CDR3 with reference TRBV18 and TRBJ1-4 gives the whole variable domain NAGVMQNPRHLVRRRGQEARLRCSPMKGHSHVYWYRQLPEEGLKFMVYLQKENIIDESGMPKERFSAEFPKEGPSILRIQQVVRGDSAAYFCASSPLPGEKLFFGSGTQLSVL.

Only a few counts were recorded for this clonotype. The rearrangement uses TRBV3-1 and TRBJ2-3; the match to TRBD2 covers 12 bases. CDR3 length equals 18 residues. V lost 4 bases to trimming and J lost 1 base; unmatched junction nucleotides: 9. CDR1 is LGHDT, CDR2 YNNKEL, per germline (reference sequence). CDR3 loop: CASSLETSGSRGTDTQYF. CDR3 DNA: TGTGCCAGCAGCCTCGAGACTAGCGGGAGTCGTGGCACAGATACGCAGTATTTT.

This clonotype was counted only a few times. V usage is TRBV24-1 and J usage is TRBJ2-2, with TRBD2 matching 10 bases. V was pared by 4 bases and J by 7 bases, with 8 bases of the junction left unmatched. The CDR3 spans 16 residues. Germline CDR1 reads KGHDR; CDR2 reads SFDVKD. The CDR3 DNA is TGTGCCACCAGTGACCCCACTAGCGGGGCCGACGGGGAGCTGTTTTTT. Residues: CATSDPTSGADGELFF.

This clonotype showed up many times. The J gene is TRBJ2-7, the V gene TRBV20-1, with 9 bases matching TRBD1. Germline CDR1 is DFQATT and CDR2 is SNEGSKA (reference sequence). The CDR3 has 13 amino acids. Germline trimming cut 6 bases from V and 3 bases from J; bases unmatched to any gene: 6. Here the CDR3 reads CSARGQGYYEQYF. DNA for the CDR3: TGCAGTGCCCGAGGACAGGGGTACTACGAGCAGTACTTC.

This clonotype was counted between two and nine times. The chain carries TRBV12-3 or TRBV12-4 and TRBJ1-6; D unclear. The CDR3 has 15 amino acids. V lost 3 bases and J 4 bases, leaving 10 bases between the germline ends. CDR3 region: CASSLSNEYNSPLHF. The CDR3 DNA follows: TGTGCCAGCAGTTTGTCAAACGAGTATAATTCACCCCTCCACTTT.

This sequence joins TRBV7-9 and TRBJ2-7, with 8 bases lining up with TRBD2. The CDR3 is 16 residues long. Germline CDR1 reads SEHNR; CDR2 reads FQNEAQ (reference sequence). Trimming took 5 bases from V and 0 from J; bases not matched to a gene: 9. The CDR3 protein is CASSVSGRADSYEQYF. CDR3 in DNA: TGTGCCAGCAGCGTCTCCGGGAGGGCCGACTCCTACGAGCAGTACTTC.

V and J are TRBV27 and TRBJ2-7; D ambiguous. CDR1 and CDR2 (germline): MNHEY, SMNVEV (reference sequence). Between the trimmed V and J ends, which lost 3 bases and 7 bases, there was a span of 13 bases. This CDR3 is 13 amino acids long. The CDR3 nucleotides are TGTGCCAGCAGTTTCATCCCCGCTGGGGAGCAGTACTTC. Translated: CASSFIPAGEQYF.

The rearrangement joins TRBV6-2 or TRBV6-3 to TRBJ1-1; D is undetermined. The CDR3 consists of 13 residues. The V end lost 2 bases, the J end lost 3 bases, and 7 bases lay between the germline ends. The germline gives CDR1 MNHEY, CDR2 SVGEGT. The CDR3, as DNA: TGTGCCAGCAGTTACCGATCGGACACTGAAGCTTTCTTT. The encoded protein is CASSYRSDTEAFF.

This clonotype was seen a few times. The chain has TRBV3-1 and TRBJ1-1; D is uncertain. V was clipped by 4 bases and J by 5 bases, with 5 bases between them. Germline V gene lookup returns CDR1 LGHDT and CDR2 YNNKEL (reference sequence). The CDR3 extends over 11 amino acids. CDR3 coding DNA: TGTGCCAGCAGCCTACATACTGAAGCTTTCTTT. This encodes CASSLHTEAFF.

This chain uses TRBV7-2 with TRBJ1-5, with D uncertain. The V gene's germline CDR1 is SGHTA and CDR2 FQGNSA. The V gene lost 1 base and the J gene lost 1 base, with 8 bases spanning the gap. CDR3 length equals 15 residues. The CDR3, as DNA: TGTGCCAGCAGCTTAGGGGCCGGCAGCAATCAGCCCCAGCATTTT. Protein: CASSLGAGSNQPQHF.

The DNA of the CDR3 is TGTGCCAGCAGATGGGACACCGGGGAGCTGTTTTTT. This codes for CASRWDTGELFF. J is TRBJ2-2 and V is TRBV2; the D is unclear. V dropped 6 bases and J dropped 3 bases, with 5 bases sitting between them. This CDR3 has 12 residues. Per germline, CDR1 SNHLY and CDR2 FYNNEI.

A few counts support this clonotype. The chain combines TRBV6-1 with TRBJ1-5; 7 bases agree with TRBD1. V was clipped by 8 bases and J by 3 bases; unmatched bases: 7. The CDR3 runs 14 residues. Germline V gives CDR1 MNHNS, CDR2 SASEGT. This CDR3 reads CASVAGGDNQPQHF. The DNA for the CDR3 is TGTGCCAGCGTGGCAGGGGGTGACAATCAGCCCCAGCATTTT.

The rearrangement links TRBV15 to TRBJ1-5, with D unresolved. Germline lookup yields CDR1 LNHNV and CDR2 YYDKDF (reference sequence). Trimming stripped 0 bases from V and 10 bases from J, with 25 bases between. The CDR3 loop spans 18 amino acids. The CDR3 DNA reads TGTGCCACCAGCAGAGATCTGAGTGTCGACATCCACGTTCCCCCCCAGCATTTT. Translation: CATSRDLSVDIHVPPQHF.

This clonotype was observed many times. The CDR3 sequence is CASSYGSRDGENIQYF. CDR3 nucleotide sequence: TGTGCCAGCAGCTACGGATCCAGAGATGGCGAAAACATTCAGTACTTC. The chain combines TRBV7-2 with TRBJ2-4; no reliable D call. The CDR3 runs to 16 residues. V dropped 4 bases and J dropped 5 bases, with 18 bases sitting between them. Per the germline V gene, CDR1 is SGHTA and CDR2 is FQGNSA. The full variable domain, with the rest looked up from reference TRBV7-2 and TRBJ2-4, is GAGVSQSPSNKVTEKGKDVELRCDPISGHTALYWYRQSLGQGLEFLIYFQGNSAPDKSGLPSDRFSAERTGGSVSTLTIQRTQQEDSAVYLCASSYGSRDGENIQYFGAGTRLSVL.

This clonotype was observed many times. The V gene is TRBV19, the J gene TRBJ2-2; 11 bases agree with TRBD2. Trimming cost V 5 bases and J 4 bases; bases outside gene matches: 18. The V gene's germline CDR1 is LNHDA and CDR2 SQIVND (reference sequence). The CDR3 loop spans 20 amino acids. CDR3 bases: TGTGCCAGTAGTCCAAAAGCCCCACTCTTTAGCGGGGGGGCCACCGGGGAGCTGTTTTTT. This gives the protein CASSPKAPLFSGGATGELFF.

The genes are TRBV5-1 and TRBJ1-1, with a tentative D call TRBD1 (6 bases). Germline loops: CDR1 SGHRS, CDR2 YFSETQ. The CDR3 is made up of 16 amino acids. V lost 0 bases and J 1 base, leaving 13 bases between the germline ends. The CDR3 DNA sequence: TGCGCCAGCAGCTTGGTCCAGGCAGGGGAGAACACTGAAGCTTTCTTT. It codes for CASSLVQAGENTEAFF.

The rearrangement uses TRBV7-8 and TRBJ2-1; 7 positions agree with TRBD2. With V trimmed by 1 base and J by 7 bases, 7 bases remained unmatched. Germline V CDR1 and CDR2: SGHVS, FQNEAQ. The CDR3 is made up of 15 amino acids. CDR3 nucleotides: TGTGCCAGCAGCTTAGGGCGGGAGCCCCTAAATGAGCAGTTCTTC. This encodes CASSLGREPLNEQFF.

This clonotype was seen repeatedly, ten times or more. A read error may produce the germline difference seen at one junction end. This sequence joins TRBV7-7 and TRBJ2-5; no firm D call. Germline values: CDR1 SSHAT, CDR2 FNYEAQ (reference sequence). The CDR3 extends over 15 amino acids. CDR3 nucleotides: TGTGCTAGCAGCCTACTGCAGATCGTTGGAGAGACCCAGTACTTC. Translated: CASSLLQIVGETQYF. Supplemented by reference TRBV7-7 and TRBJ2-5, the full variable domain reads GAGVSQSPRYKVTKRGQDVTLRCDPISSHATLYWYQQALGQGPEFLTYFNYEAQPDKSGLPSDRFSAERPEGSISTLTIQRTEQRDSAMYRCASSLLQIVGETQYFGPGTRLLVL.

This clonotype has at least ten counts. The V and J genes are TRBV5-6 and TRBJ1-6; D is unresolved. V shed 0 bases and J shed 6 bases, with 10 bases lying between them. This CDR3 region has 15 residues. Germline V gene data show CDR1 as SGHDT and CDR2 as YYEEEE. The CDR3 nucleotides are TGTGCCAGCAGCTTGGAACAGAGAATTAATTCACCCCTCCACTTT. Its protein product is CASSLEQRINSPLHF.

The genes are TRBV20-1 and TRBJ1-2; 10 bases match TRBD1. J was trimmed by 4 bases and V by 4 bases; bases with no gene match: 9. The CDR3 loop spans 15 amino acids. The germline CDR1 and CDR2 sequences are DFQATT and SNEGSKA (reference sequence). CDR3 residues: CSATRQGATGYGYTF. The CDR3 DNA reads as TGCAGTGCTACCCGACAGGGGGCTACGGGCTATGGCTACACCTTC.

The chain employs TRBV7-2 and TRBJ2-1, with 7 positions matching TRBD2. Germline loops: CDR1 SGHTA, CDR2 FQGNSA. The CDR3 is made up of 14 amino acids. With V trimmed by 8 bases and J by 0 bases, 4 bases remained unmatched. The CDR3 bases are TGTGCCAGCCGGGGGGTGGGCTCCTACAATGAGCAGTTCTTC. Protein: CASRGVGSYNEQFF.